The 28 T cell receptor beta chains listed next were all sequenced from one sample in a study of T cell responses to AZD1222 COVID-19 vaccine listed by TCRdb under 2021. The protocol used for the library was the immunoSEQ multiplex PCR assay. The clones in this table, taken by TCRdb from immuneACCESS, are in-frame only. Not every clone is retained; where verified, under half of the shortfall comes from an unresolved V gene, and the cause of the rest is unknown. In this sample the table shows 100,000 to 120,000 clones, 81% of which occur a single time. The ten largest account for 4% to 5% of the sample. What this sample's time point label stands for: baseline before first vaccination. The specimen was peripheral blood, collected on day 0 of AZD1222 vaccination. The receptors here all came from an adult in good health.

J is TRBJ2-2 and V is TRBV5-5; perhaps D is TRBD1 or TRBD2 (5 bases each). From germline, CDR1 is SGHKS and CDR2 YYEKEE (reference sequence). The CDR3 is 14 residues long. V was clipped by 3 bases and J by 6 bases, with 12 bases between them. For the CDR3, the DNA is TGTGCCAGCAGCTCTAGGGACCGGGCCGGGGAGCTGTTTTTT. It codes for CASSSRDRAGELFF.

This clone was seen only a few times. This chain connects TRBV30 to TRBJ1-2; 7 bases are a match to TRBD1. J lost 4 bases, V lost 1 base, and 3 bases had no gene match. This CDR3 has 13 amino acids. Germline-derived CDR1 and CDR2 are GTSNPN and SVGIG (reference sequence). CDR3 region: CAWSADRVYGYTF. In DNA, the CDR3 is TGTGCCTGGAGTGCCGACAGGGTCTATGGCTACACCTTC.

This clone was counted once. Written as DNA, the CDR3 is TGTGCCAGCAGTCGCGAAGACATCACTGAAGCTTTCTTT. Translated: CASSREDITEAFF. The chain is built from TRBV5-5 and TRBJ1-1; the D is unclear. The germline gives CDR1 SGHKS, CDR2 YYEKEE (reference sequence). This CDR3 comprises 13 residues. V gave up 5 bases and J gave up 4 bases, with 12 bases separating them. The full variable domain, completed using reference TRBV5-5 and TRBJ1-1, is DAGVTQSPTHLIKTRGQQVTLRCSPISGHKSVSWYQQVLGQGPQFIFQYYEKEERGRGNFPDRFSARQFPNYSSELNVNALLLGDSALYLCASSREDITEAFFGQGTRLTVV.

CDR3 loop: CASSSWQGGREETQYF. The DNA for the CDR3 is TGTGCCAGCAGTTCTTGGCAGGGGGGAAGGGAAGAGACCCAGTACTTC. The chain uses TRBV27 and TRBJ2-5, with D perhaps TRBD1 (7 bases). Trimming cost V 4 bases and J 3 bases, with 18 bases left between them. Germline lookup yields CDR1 MNHEY and CDR2 SMNVEV (reference sequence). There are 16 residues in the CDR3.

V is TRBV11-2 and J is TRBJ2-4, with a tentative D call TRBD1 (5 bases). Germline CDR1 reads SGHAT; CDR2 reads FQNNGV. Trimming took off 0 bases at V and 4 bases at J, with 13 bases between the two ends. The CDR3 totals 16 residues. The CDR3 DNA sequence: TGTGCCAGCAGCTTAGAAGGGGCCAGGAGAAAAAACATTCAGTACTTC. This gives the protein CASSLEGARRKNIQYF. The full variable domain, with the rest looked up from reference TRBV11-2 and TRBJ2-4, is EAGVAQSPRYKIIEKRQSVAFWCNPISGHATLYWYQQILGQGPKLLIQFQNNGVVDDSQLPKDRFSAERLKGVDSTLKIQPAKLEDSAVYLCASSLEGARRKNIQYFGAGTRLSVL.

The rearrangement uses TRBV28 and TRBJ2-3, with D unclear. V was shortened by 11 bases and J by 2 bases, with 17 bases between the two germline ends. The V gene's germline CDR1 is MDHEN and CDR2 SYDVKM. There are 14 residues in the CDR3. The CDR3 region has the DNA TGTGCCTCTAGTCCCCCTTCGGACACAGATACGCAGTATTTT. Residues: CASSPPSDTDTQYF.

The V gene is TRBV6-2 or TRBV6-3, the J gene TRBJ2-7; D possibly matches TRBD1 or TRBD2 (5 bases each). CDR3 size: 15 residues. CDR1 MNHEY and CDR2 SVGEGT come from the germline V gene. With 2 bases removed from V and 2 bases from J, the gap between germline ends came to 13 bases. Here the CDR3 DNA reads TGTGCCAGCAGTTACCCCCGGGACGGGACCTACGAGCAGTACTTC. Protein product: CASSYPRDGTYEQYF.

This chain connects TRBV2 to TRBJ1-1; D ambiguous. Trimming removed 6 bases at V and 3 bases at J, with 11 bases between. Germline lookup yields CDR1 SNHLY and CDR2 FYNNEI. This CDR3 spans 13 amino acids. In DNA form, the CDR3 reads TGTGCCAGCAGACCCCGGGTCCACACTGAAGCTTTCTTT. Translation gives CASRPRVHTEAFF. Using reference TRBV2 and TRBJ1-1 for the parts outside the CDR3, the full variable domain is EPEVTQTPSHQVTQMGQEVILRCVPISNHLYFYWYRQILGQKVEFLVSFYNNEISEKSEIFDDQFSVERPDGSNFTLKIRSTKLEDSAMYFCASRPRVHTEAFFGQGTRLTVV.

V gene TRBV5-4 combines with J gene TRBJ2-5; D gene unclear. The V gene's germline CDR1 is SGHNT and CDR2 YYREEE (reference sequence). V was cut by 3 bases and J by 2 bases, with 14 bases left in between. There are 15 residues in the CDR3. This CDR3 reads CASSSWAVEQETQYF. The CDR3 nucleotides are TGTGCCAGCAGCTCTTGGGCGGTTGAGCAAGAGACCCAGTACTTC.

The chain employs TRBV3-1 (or the pseudogene TRBV3-2) and TRBJ2-5; D is undetermined. The CDR3 spans 16 residues. The V gene's germline CDR1 is LGHDT and CDR2 YNNKEL (reference sequence). Trimming stripped 3 bases from V and 5 bases from J, with 19 bases between. The CDR3 spells CASSQGSRTYRETQYF. CDR3 nucleotide sequence: TGTGCCAGCAGCCAGGGCAGCAGGACGTACCGGGAGACCCAGTACTTC.

The chain combines TRBV14 with TRBJ1-2; no definite D call. V lost 2 bases, J lost 0 bases, and 4 bases lay in between. Per germline, CDR1 SGHDN and CDR2 FVKESK. The CDR3 runs 13 residues. CDR3 nucleotide sequence: TGTGCCAGCAGCCAAACAACTAACTATGGCTACACCTTC. Encoded protein: CASSQTTNYGYTF.

V is TRBV5-1 and J is TRBJ1-1, with D unclear. This CDR3 has 15 residues. Trimming stripped 2 bases from V and 1 base from J, with 12 bases between. Germline V gives CDR1 SGHRS, CDR2 YFSETQ. The CDR3 here is CASSFGGRTNTEAFF. As DNA, the CDR3 is TGCGCCAGCAGCTTTGGCGGCAGAACGAACACTGAAGCTTTCTTT.

The chain links TRBV9 to TRBJ1-3, with a weak D call TRBD1 (5 bases). Deletions cut 3 bases from V and 5 bases from J, with 18 bases between. Germline V gene data show CDR1 as SGDLS and CDR2 as YYNGEE. This CDR3 is 16 amino acids long. CDR3 coding DNA: TGTGCCAGCAGCGCCACTCCCGGGACCAACCGAAACACCATATATTTT. It encodes CASSATPGTNRNTIYF.

V and J are TRBV21-1 and TRBJ2-7. TRBV21-1 is a documented pseudogene. The CDR3 is 15 residues long. The CDR3 nucleotides read TGTGCCAGCACCAAGGGGGATAGAGAGACCTACGAGCAGTACTTC. This codes for CASTKGDRETYEQYF.

V is TRBV18 and J is TRBJ1-5; no clear D gene. Germline V lookup: CDR1 KGHSH, CDR2 LQKENI. The germline V and J ends were trimmed by 4 bases and 0 bases, with 7 bases remaining between them. The CDR3 runs to 14 residues. CDR3 sequence reads: CASSLGDSNQPQHF. As DNA, the CDR3 is TGTGCCAGCTCACTAGGAGATAGCAATCAGCCCCAGCATTTT.

The chain carries TRBV19 and TRBJ2-2; TRBD2 matches at 10 bases. From germline, CDR1 is LNHDA and CDR2 SQIVND (reference sequence). This CDR3 is built from 13 residues. Trimming at V came to 10 bases and at J to 7 bases, leaving 6 bases not matched to a gene. DNA for the CDR3: TGTGCCACCTTAGCGGGAGGTAACGGGGAGCTGTTTTTT. As protein: CATLAGGNGELFF.

The gene calls are TRBV19 and TRBJ2-1; 7 bases agree with TRBD2. This CDR3 region has 17 residues. Germline CDR1 reads LNHDA; CDR2 reads SQIVND (reference sequence). V lost 3 bases and J lost 0; bases outside the gene matches: 8. The CDR3 sequence is CASSIRASGSSYNEQFF. DNA of the CDR3: TGTGCCAGTAGTATTAGGGCTAGCGGCAGCTCCTACAATGAGCAGTTCTTC.

The chain joins TRBV7-2 to TRBJ1-5; D is perhaps TRBD1 (5 bases). The length of the CDR3 is 15 residues. Germline CDR1 reads SGHTA; CDR2 reads FQGNSA. V lost 2 bases and J lost 2, with 10 bases in between. The CDR3 bases are TGTGCCAGCAGCTTAAAGCCAGGGCGCAATCAGCCCCAGCATTTT. Its protein is CASSLKPGRNQPQHF.

The chain has TRBV7-2 and TRBJ1-4; D is unresolved. The CDR3 is made up of 15 amino acids. Germline CDR1 reads SGHTA; CDR2 reads FQGNSA. Trimming stripped 5 bases from V and 0 bases from J, with 10 bases between. The CDR3 DNA sequence: TGTGCCAGCAGCCCAAAGCGTGCAACTAATGAAAAACTGTTTTTT. Its translation is CASSPKRATNEKLFF.

The V gene is TRBV13, the J gene TRBJ1-6; 9 bases fit TRBD1. Germline V gene lookup returns CDR1 PRHDT and CDR2 FYEKMQ (reference sequence). The V and J ends lost 8 bases and 10 bases, in that order; junction bases with no gene match: 12. The CDR3 spans 15 residues. CDR3: CASGSRDRVKSPLHF. The CDR3 DNA is TGTGCCAGCGGATCCCGGGACAGGGTCAAATCACCCCTCCACTTT.

V and J are TRBV5-4 and TRBJ2-4; 8 bases map to TRBD2. Germline V CDR1 and CDR2: SGHNT, YYREEE (reference sequence). Trimming took 4 bases from V and 0 from J; bases not matched to a gene: 18. This CDR3 comprises 20 residues. In DNA form, the CDR3 reads TGTGCCAGCAGCCCCTGGGGGACTAGAGATGCGACTTTAGCCAAAAACATTCAGTACTTC. Translated: CASSPWGTRDATLAKNIQYF.

The chain is built from TRBV19 and TRBJ2-1, with 7 bases fitting TRBD2. The germline V gene has CDR1 LNHDA and CDR2 SQIVND (reference sequence). Trimming took 5 bases from V and 6 from J; bases not matched to a gene: 22. This CDR3 has 19 amino acids. The CDR3 nucleotides read TGTGCCAGTAGTTCCCGCGGGGCTAGCGGCGGAACCTTCGGCAATGAGCAGTTCTTC. It yields the protein CASSSRGASGGTFGNEQFF.

The V and J genes are TRBV21-1 and TRBJ1-5. TRBV21-1 is a known pseudogene. This CDR3 region has 15 residues. CDR3: CASGTECNSNQPQHF. As DNA, the CDR3 is TGTGCCAGCGGTACGGAATGTAATAGCAATCAGCCCCAGCATTTT.

V is TRBV7-2 and J is TRBJ1-3; tentatively, D is TRBD1 (5 bases). Trimming removed 6 bases at V and 3 bases at J, with 12 bases between. The CDR3 is 14 amino acids. Germline-derived CDR1 and CDR2 are SGHTA and FQGNSA. CDR3: CASRQGIGGNTIYF. The CDR3 region has the DNA TGTGCCAGCAGGCAGGGTATAGGTGGAAACACCATATATTTT.

The gene calls are TRBV11-2 and TRBJ2-3, with a weak D call TRBD2 (6 bases). V lost 1 base and J lost 6, with 14 bases in between. The CDR3 has 15 residues. CDR1 is SGHAT, CDR2 FQNNGV, per germline. The CDR3 here is CASSLAGGAVDTQYF. CDR3 nucleotide sequence: TGTGCCAGCAGCTTAGCTGGCGGGGCGGTGGATACGCAGTATTTT.

The chain couples TRBV9 to TRBJ2-1; possibly TRBD1 for D (6 bases). Germline CDR1 reads SGDLS; CDR2 reads YYNGEE. The ends were cut back, 2 bases at V and 5 bases at J, with 17 bases in the middle. The CDR3 length is 16 residues. CDR3 protein: CASSVRLRGFDNEQFF. The CDR3 DNA sequence: TGTGCCAGCAGCGTCAGGTTGAGGGGGTTTGACAATGAGCAGTTCTTC.

The V gene is TRBV5-6, the J gene TRBJ1-4; D call uncertain. V was clipped by 1 base and J by 1 base, with 5 bases between them. The CDR3 totals 14 residues. The V gene's germline CDR1 is SGHDT and CDR2 YYEEEE. The chain's CDR3 is CASSLLGTNEKLFF. The CDR3 nucleotides read TGTGCCAGCAGCTTGTTAGGAACTAATGAAAAACTGTTTTTT.

The chain is built from TRBV19 and TRBJ2-2; 8 positions match TRBD1. After removal of 9 bases from V and 2 bases from J, the junction contained 5 bases not matched to a gene. This CDR3 region has 14 residues. Germline values: CDR1 LNHDA, CDR2 SQIVND (reference sequence). The CDR3 is CASLDRVNTGELFF. CDR3 sequence (DNA): TGTGCCAGCTTGGACAGGGTAAACACCGGGGAGCTGTTTTTT.